These 22 T cell receptor beta chains were sequenced from one sample in a study of cytomegalovirus exposure and HLA in healthy donors. Use of 60 Vbeta and 13 Jbeta primers characterized the PCR. Libraries were prepared by immunoSEQ multiplex PCR; TCRdb keeps only in-frame clonotypes and omits some of them. This sample has approximately 150,000 clones, with roughly 73% found just once. Sequencing was done on a sample of PBMCs. These receptors came from a man between 18 and 29 years old in good health and CMV-seropositive.

The rearrangement joins TRBV5-4 to TRBJ2-2; D is uncertain. Germline CDR1 is SGHNT and CDR2 is YYREEE (reference sequence). Trimming pared 4 bases from V and 5 bases from J, leaving 9 bases between. This CDR3 contains 13 residues. DNA for the CDR3: TGTGCCAGCAGCCCGACTCTGACCGGGGAGCTGTTTTTT. Amino acids: CASSPTLTGELFF. Supplemented by reference TRBV5-4 and TRBJ2-2, the full variable domain reads ETGVTQSPTHLIKTRGQQVTLRCSSQSGHNTVSWYQQALGQGPQFIFQYYREEENGRGNFPPRFSGLQFPNYSSELNVNALELDDSALYLCASSPTLTGELFFGEGSRLTVL.

This clone showed up just a few times. This chain connects TRBV5-1 to TRBJ1-2, with D possibly TRBD1 on 5 matching bases. Deletions cut 5 bases from V and 4 bases from J, with 12 bases between. The germline V gene has CDR1 SGHRS and CDR2 YFSETQ. This CDR3 has 13 residues. CDR3 sequence: CASSRDSLYGYTF. CDR3 bases: TGCGCCAGCAGTCGCGACAGTCTCTATGGCTACACCTTC.

The gene calls are TRBV28 and TRBJ2-7; 10 positions match TRBD1. The J segment lost 5 bases and the V segment lost 5 bases, leaving 9 bases of the junction unmatched. The CDR3 consists of 15 residues. Germline values: CDR1 MDHEN, CDR2 SYDVKM. CDR3 nucleotides: TGTGCCAGCAGTCAGGGACAGGGGAGCCACGACGAGCAGTACTTC. Translated, it gives CASSQGQGSHDEQYF.

A note on this clone: The junction shows a germline mismatch at one end, possibly a read error. The rearrangement joins TRBV7-7 to TRBJ1-1; D may be TRBD1 (5 bases). The V gene's germline CDR1 is SSHAT and CDR2 FNYEAQ (reference sequence). This CDR3 is 13 amino acids long. The CDR3 DNA sequence: TGTGCTAGCAGCTTAGAGCCGGGGGCTGAAGCTTTCTTT. This encodes CASSLEPGAEAFF.

The chain uses TRBV10-2 and TRBJ2-7, with a possible D match to TRBD1 (6 bases). Germline V gives CDR1 WSHSY, CDR2 SAAADI. The V end lost 6 bases, the J end lost 5 bases, and 11 bases lay between the germline ends. CDR3 length: 12 residues. This CDR3 reads CASRRSGDEQYF. CDR3 bases: TGCGCCAGCAGAAGATCAGGGGACGAGCAGTACTTC.

The chain is built from TRBV2 and TRBJ2-7, with D uncertain. From germline, CDR1 is SNHLY and CDR2 FYNNEI. Trimming cost V 2 bases and J 2 bases, with 10 bases left between them. CDR3 length equals 14 residues. The CDR3 bases are TGTGCCAGCAGTGAACGCCTAAAACCCTACGAGCAGTACTTC. Translating it yields CASSERLKPYEQYF. Using reference TRBV2 and TRBJ2-7 for the parts outside the CDR3, the full variable domain is EPEVTQTPSHQVTQMGQEVILRCVPISNHLYFYWYRQILGQKVEFLVSFYNNEISEKSEIFDDQFSVERPDGSNFTLKIRSTKLEDSAMYFCASSERLKPYEQYFGPGTRLTVT.

V and J are TRBV7-2 and TRBJ2-3; 11 bases are a match to TRBD2. The germline CDR1 and CDR2 sequences are SGHTA and FQGNSA. The CDR3 covers 15 residues. V was pared by 0 bases and J by 10 bases, with 6 bases of the junction left unmatched. CDR3 sequence (DNA): TGTGCCAGCAGCTTAGCGCTAGCGGGGGGCGTGGCGCAGTATTTT. Translating gives CASSLALAGGVAQYF.

The rearrangement links TRBV5-1 to TRBJ2-5, with 7 nucleotides matching TRBD1. With the DNA end fitting TRBJ2-7 better, the J assignment may be wrong. This CDR3 spans 14 amino acids. CDR1 is SGHRS, CDR2 YFSETQ, per germline. The CDR3 nucleotides are TGCGCCAGCAGCTCTTCGCAGGGGGCCTACGAGCAGTACTTC. This encodes CASSSSQGAYEQYF.

This chain connects TRBV4-1 to TRBJ2-2, with a weak D call TRBD2 (5 bases). Between the trimmed V and J ends, which lost 4 bases and 4 bases, there was a span of 13 bases. Germline CDR1 and CDR2: MGHRA and YSYEKL. The CDR3 is 15 amino acids. The CDR3 is CASSPSGNPTGELFF. Written as DNA, the CDR3 is TGCGCCAGCAGCCCCTCGGGGAACCCCACCGGGGAGCTGTTTTTT.

This rearrangement joins TRBV5-1 to TRBJ2-5; 9 bases line up with TRBD1. The J call may be mistaken, given a closer DNA end match to TRBJ2-7. Per germline, CDR1 SGHRS and CDR2 YFSETQ. The CDR3 sequence is 15 residues long. The CDR3 loop is CASSFGPGTGYEQYF. For the CDR3, the DNA is TGCGCCAGCAGCTTTGGTCCCGGGACAGGGTACGAGCAGTACTTC.

The chain carries TRBV7-3 and TRBJ2-7; TRBD2 matches at 7 bases. Germline V gene lookup returns CDR1 SGHTA and CDR2 FQGTGA. Trimming took 3 bases from V and 6 from J; bases not matched to a gene: 5. This CDR3 is built from 13 residues. The CDR3 DNA sequence: TGTGCCAGCAGCTTTGGGAGGGAGGGCGAGCAGTACTTC. Protein: CASSFGREGEQYF.

This clone has a handful of counts. This chain joins TRBV20-1 and TRBJ2-7; D remains unclear. Deletions cut 0 bases from V and 5 bases from J, with 5 bases between. CDR1 DFQATT and CDR2 SNEGSKA come from the germline V gene (reference sequence). This CDR3 contains 11 residues. Here the CDR3 DNA reads TGCAGTGCTAGAGAGTATCACGAGCAGTACTTC. Residues: CSAREYHEQYF.

The chain couples TRBV30 to TRBJ1-1; the D gene is possibly TRBD1 (6 bases). The CDR3 covers 13 residues. Germline CDR1 reads GTSNPN; CDR2 reads SVGIG (reference sequence). Trimming stripped 4 bases from V and 0 bases from J, with 9 bases between. The CDR3 DNA follows: TGTGCCTGGACGGGACAAGTGAACACTGAAGCTTTCTTT. It yields the protein CAWTGQVNTEAFF.

The V gene is TRBV15, the J gene TRBJ2-3; TRBD1 aligns across 12 bases. The V gene's germline CDR1 is LNHNV and CDR2 YYDKDF (reference sequence). The CDR3 runs 16 residues. Trimming took 4 bases from V and 4 from J; bases not matched to a gene: 6. The DNA of the CDR3 is TGTGCCACCAGCATAGGGACAGGGGGCCGGGCAGATACGCAGTATTTT. Translating it yields CATSIGTGGRADTQYF.

The chain couples TRBV11-3 to TRBJ2-2, with 8 positions matching TRBD1. CDR3 size: 14 residues. V lost 5 bases to trimming and J lost 7 bases; unmatched junction nucleotides: 6. The germline V gene encodes CDR1 SGHNT and CDR2 YENEEA. The CDR3 reads CASSGRGQNGELFF. In DNA, the CDR3 is TGTGCCAGCAGCGGCAGGGGGCAAAACGGGGAGCTGTTTTTT.

This chain joins TRBV15 and TRBJ2-5; the match to TRBD1 covers 7 bases. Germline lookup yields CDR1 LNHNV and CDR2 YYDKDF (reference sequence). V shed 0 bases and J 4 bases; nucleotides not matched to a gene: 8. CDR3 length: 16 amino acids. The CDR3 DNA follows: TGTGCCACCAGCAGAGATCCGACCTCAGGGGGAGAGACCCAGTACTTC. This encodes CATSRDPTSGGETQYF.

The rearrangement uses TRBV4-1 and TRBJ1-2; D perhaps matches TRBD1 (5 bases). CDR1 and CDR2 from the germline V gene are MGHRA and YSYEKL. Between the trimmed V and J ends, which lost 0 bases and 4 bases, there was a span of 9 bases. This CDR3 spans 14 amino acids. CDR3 sequence reads: CASSQDFQGYGYTF. The CDR3 nucleotides read TGCGCCAGCAGCCAAGATTTCCAGGGCTATGGCTACACCTTC.

V and J are TRBV7-9 and TRBJ1-3; 9 bases match TRBD1. Germline V gives CDR1 SEHNR, CDR2 FQNEAQ (reference sequence). The CDR3 is 18 amino acids. V shed 5 bases and J 3 bases; nucleotides not matched to a gene: 14. The CDR3 region is CASSDPSGTGRGGNTIYF. CDR3 sequence (DNA): TGTGCCAGCAGCGACCCCTCCGGGACAGGGAGAGGTGGAAACACCATATATTTT.

This sequence joins TRBV10-2 and TRBJ2-5, with 8 nucleotides matching TRBD2. The junction had 18 bases not matched to a gene; V was cut back by 7 bases and J by 5 bases. Germline assignment: CDR1 WSHSY and CDR2 SAAADI. The CDR3 consists of 17 residues. The CDR3 DNA follows: TGCGCCAGCACCCCCCAGGAGGCGGGAGGAGCCAGGGAGACCCAGTACTTC. It is translated as CASTPQEAGGARETQYF.

In its sample, this clone was seen a few times. The genes are TRBV19 and TRBJ2-1; tentative D call: TRBD1 (6 bases). Trimming took off 4 bases at V and 9 bases at J, with 10 bases between the two ends. CDR1 is LNHDA, CDR2 SQIVND, per germline (reference sequence). The CDR3 contains 12 residues. CDR3 nucleotides: TGTGCCAGTAGTAGCAACAGGGCTGAGCAGTTCTTC. Residues: CASSSNRAEQFF.

The chain employs TRBV6-5 and TRBJ2-3; weak D call: TRBD1 (6 bases). The ends were cut back, 8 bases at V and 2 bases at J, with 14 bases in the middle. CDR3 length equals 14 residues. Germline CDR1 and CDR2: MNHEY and SVGAGI. The CDR3 DNA reads TGTGCCAGCCAGAGGACAGACCCCACAGATACGCAGTATTTT. Translation gives CASQRTDPTDTQYF.

This clone was picked up a small number of times. The chain joins TRBV28 to TRBJ1-1; D is ambiguous. The germline CDR1 and CDR2 sequences are MDHEN and SYDVKM. Deletions cut 8 bases from V and 1 base from J, with 5 bases between. This CDR3 is 11 amino acids long. The CDR3 nucleotides are TGTGCCAGCGGCCAGAACACTGAAGCTTTCTTT. This encodes CASGQNTEAFF.